What follows are 22 T cell receptor beta chains derived from one specimen sequenced in a study of shared clonotypes between healthy human individuals. Method: immunoSEQ multiplex PCR; TCRdb's copy keeps in-frame clones and lacks some. The table includes 2,500,000 or so clones, approximately 94% detected once. Sequencing used naive CD4+ T cells from PBMCs. Subset specified: CD45RA+ positively selected. These receptors originate from a man between 18 and 29 years old in good health. Some clones in this sample may be carry-over from other donors' samples.

The CDR3: CASSLGLRQGNTGELFF. The CDR3 coding sequence is TGTGCCAGCAGCTTAGGTCTGAGGCAGGGGAACACCGGGGAGCTGTTTTTT. This chain uses TRBV7-9 with TRBJ2-2, with D possibly being TRBD1 (5 bases). V dropped 1 base and J dropped 1 base, with 13 bases sitting between them. CDR3 length: 17 amino acids. The V gene's germline CDR1 is SEHNR and CDR2 FQNEAQ (reference sequence). Full variable domain (remainder filled in from reference TRBV7-9 and TRBJ2-2): DTGVSQNPRHKITKRGQNVTFRCDPISEHNRLYWYRQTLGQGPEFLTYFQNEAQLEKSRLLSDRFSAERPKGSFSTLEIQRTEQGDSAMYLCASSLGLRQGNTGELFFGEGSRLTVL.

The genes are TRBV29-1 and TRBJ1-4; perhaps TRBD1 as D (5 bases). Germline lookup yields CDR1 SQVTM and CDR2 ANQGSEA. V was trimmed by 6 bases and J by 6 bases, leaving 20 bases between them. The CDR3 runs to 15 residues. CDR3 region: CSVIQGRNRDEKLFF. The DNA of the CDR3 is TGCAGCGTCATCCAGGGACGTAATCGGGATGAAAAACTGTTTTTT. Full variable domain (outside the CDR3, taken from reference TRBV29-1 and TRBJ1-4): SAVISQKPSRDICQRGTSLTIQCQVDSQVTMMFWYRQQPGQSLTLIATANQGSEATYESGFVIDKFPISRPNLTFSTLTVSNMSPEDSSIYLCSVIQGRNRDEKLFFGSGTQLSVL.

The chain is built from TRBV2 and TRBJ2-1; D is unclear. The CDR3 extends over 11 amino acids. CDR1 and CDR2 (germline): SNHLY, FYNNEI. With 0 bases removed from V and 9 bases from J, the gap between germline ends came to 3 bases. CDR3 sequence: CASSEAVEQFF. CDR3 coding DNA: TGTGCCAGCAGTGAAGCGGTTGAGCAGTTCTTC. The variable domain in full, with the rest retrieved from reference TRBV2 and TRBJ2-1, is EPEVTQTPSHQVTQMGQEVILRCVPISNHLYFYWYRQILGQKVEFLVSFYNNEISEKSEIFDDQFSVERPDGSNFTLKIRSTKLEDSAMYFCASSEAVEQFFGPGTRLTVL.

The chain recombines TRBV27 with TRBJ1-1; 7 bases are shared with TRBD1. With 5 bases clipped from V and 2 bases from J, the junction kept 23 bases outside the gene matches. Germline CDR1 MNHEY, CDR2 SMNVEV (reference sequence). The CDR3 runs 20 residues. The CDR3 sequence is CASSPTTYWYKRDRNTEAFF. CDR3 sequence (DNA): TGTGCCAGCAGTCCAACAACGTATTGGTACAAAAGGGACAGAAACACTGAAGCTTTCTTT.

CDR3 region: CASSENTRPTYEQYF. The CDR3 bases are TGTGCCAGCAGTGAAAATACACGACCGACCTACGAGCAGTACTTC. This chain joins TRBV6-1 and TRBJ2-7; D is unresolved. V shed 2 bases and J shed 2 bases, with 13 bases lying between them. CDR1 is MNHNS, CDR2 SASEGT, per germline. The CDR3 has 15 residues.

The rearrangement links TRBV11-3 to TRBJ2-3, with a possible D match to TRBD2 (7 bases). V was pared by 5 bases and J by 3 bases, with 21 bases between. Germline CDR1 reads SGHNT; CDR2 reads YENEEA. The CDR3 sequence is 17 residues long. The CDR3 DNA reads as TGTGCCAGCAGCCCTGGGGGGGCGCATCTAGCAACAGATACGCAGTATTTT. Amino acids: CASSPGGAHLATDTQYF.

J is TRBJ2-3 and V is TRBV5-1; the match to TRBD2 covers 9 bases. The length of the CDR3 is 15 residues. Trimming cost V 4 bases and J 3 bases; bases outside gene matches: 6. Germline-derived CDR1 and CDR2 are SGHRS and YFSETQ. The chain's CDR3 is CASSPRTSVTDTQYF. The CDR3 bases are TGCGCCAGCAGCCCACGGACTAGCGTGACAGATACGCAGTATTTT.

The chain employs TRBV11-3 and TRBJ1-1; D perhaps matches TRBD1 (5 bases). CDR1 is SGHNT, CDR2 YENEEA, per germline. Trimming cost V 2 bases and J 6 bases, with 16 bases left between them. The CDR3 sequence is 15 residues long. The CDR3 sequence is CASSLPLGQIAEAFF. The CDR3 region has the DNA TGTGCCAGCAGCTTACCCCTCGGACAAATCGCTGAAGCTTTCTTT.

This clone was detected a few times. The J gene is TRBJ1-1, the V gene TRBV4-3; D might be TRBD1 (6 bases). Germline-derived CDR1 and CDR2 are LGHNA and YSLEER. The V gene lost 0 bases and the J gene lost 1 base, with 12 bases spanning the gap. This CDR3 spans 16 amino acids. The CDR3 coding sequence is TGCGCCAGCAGCCAAGATTCGACAGGTTCGAACACTGAAGCTTTCTTT. The encoded protein is CASSQDSTGSNTEAFF.

This rearrangement joins TRBV6-6 to TRBJ1-1; a weak D match, TRBD1 (5 bases). The CDR3 runs 13 residues. Germline lookup yields CDR1 MNHNY and CDR2 SVGAGI (reference sequence). V was cut by 6 bases and J by 4 bases, with 12 bases left in between. CDR3 in amino acids: CASRTGTVTEAFF. The CDR3 coding sequence is TGTGCCAGCAGGACCGGGACGGTCACTGAAGCTTTCTTT.

The chain carries TRBV18 and TRBJ1-2, with TRBD1 identical over 7 bases. J lost 5 bases, V lost 6 bases, and 15 bases had no gene match. The germline V gene has CDR1 KGHSH and CDR2 LQKENI. This CDR3 comprises 16 residues. The CDR3 here is CASSGARQGRRYGYTF. CDR3 DNA sequence: TGTGCCAGCTCCGGGGCCAGACAGGGAAGAAGGTATGGCTACACCTTC.

The chain carries TRBV14 and TRBJ1-2; no clear D. The CDR3 contains 12 residues. Trimming removed 4 bases from V and 8 bases from J, with 11 bases in between. Germline V lookup: CDR1 SGHDN, CDR2 FVKESK. The CDR3 DNA is TGTGCCAGCAGCCCTGGGTTGGGCGGCTACACCTTC. This encodes CASSPGLGGYTF.

For this clone: This sample includes further DNA sequences coding for the same CDR3. The CDR3 reads CASSPGGQRETQYF. The DNA of the CDR3 is TGTGCCAGCAGTCCGGGGGGACAGAGAGAGACCCAGTACTTC. The chain carries TRBV28 and TRBJ2-5; D may correspond to TRBD1 or TRBD2 (7 bases each). Germline V gene data show CDR1 as MDHEN and CDR2 as SYDVKM. Trimming removed 5 bases from V and 4 bases from J, with 14 bases in between. The CDR3 extends over 14 amino acids. Variable domain in full (rest from reference TRBV28 and TRBJ2-5): DVKVTQSSRYLVKRTGEKVFLECVQDMDHENMFWYRQDPGLGLRLIYFSYDVKMKEKGDIPEGYSVSREKKERFSLILESASTNQTSMYLCASSPGGQRETQYFGPGTRLLVL.

The rearrangement uses TRBV4-1 and TRBJ2-1; D gene uncertain. V was shortened by 0 bases and J by 9 bases, with 9 bases between the two germline ends. This CDR3 is built from 13 residues. Germline CDR1 MGHRA, CDR2 YSYEKL. The DNA of the CDR3 is TGCGCCAGCAGCCAAGACTTTTGGCGTGAGCAGTTCTTC. Translating it yields CASSQDFWREQFF.

This clone was detected a few times. The V call is TRBV5-1, the J call TRBJ1-2, with a possible D match to TRBD1 (5 bases). In germline, CDR1 is SGHRS, CDR2 YFSETQ. The V end was cut by 3 bases, the J end by 0 bases, with 15 bases between. The CDR3 length is 16 residues. CDR3 in amino acids: CASSSTGTGANYGYTF. In DNA form, the CDR3 reads TGCGCCAGCAGCTCAACCGGGACGGGGGCTAACTATGGCTACACCTTC.

This chain links TRBV2 with TRBJ1-4, with 7 bases that match TRBD1. Trimming at V came to 6 bases and at J to 8 bases, leaving 6 bases not matched to a gene. This CDR3 contains 13 residues. Germline V CDR1 and CDR2: SNHLY, FYNNEI. CDR3 loop: CASRQTGNEKLFF. CDR3 sequence (DNA): TGTGCCAGCAGACAGACAGGGAACGAAAAACTGTTTTTT.

The CDR3 bases are TGTGCCAGTAGAGGTCCAGGACTATCAACCTACGAGCAGTACTTC. Protein product: CASRGPGLSTYEQYF. The gene calls are TRBV19 and TRBJ2-7; D might be TRBD2 (6 bases). Between the trimmed V and J ends, which lost 6 bases and 2 bases, there was a span of 17 bases. The CDR3 has 15 residues. The germline V gene has CDR1 LNHDA and CDR2 SQIVND (reference sequence).

J is TRBJ1-2 and V is TRBV29-1; 9 bases fit TRBD1. This CDR3 contains 15 residues. The V gene's germline CDR1 is SQVTM and CDR2 ANQGSEA. V lost 4 bases and J lost 8; bases outside the gene matches: 14. The CDR3 nucleotides read TGCAGCGTTGTAGGGGGGGGACAGGGCTGGAAAGGCTACACCTTC. Encoded protein: CSVVGGGQGWKGYTF.

The chain links TRBV5-4 to TRBJ2-3; D remains ambiguous. The V and J ends lost 3 bases and 0 bases respectively, with 14 bases between them. CDR3 length: 16 amino acids. Germline V CDR1 and CDR2: SGHNT, YYREEE (reference sequence). CDR3 in amino acids: CASSSAATTSTDTQYF. The CDR3 bases are TGTGCCAGCAGCTCGGCGGCTACCACTAGCACAGATACGCAGTATTTT.

This clone occurred once. This chain links TRBV18 with TRBJ1-4, with TRBD1 matching over 7 bases. Losses at the gene ends were 3 bases for V and 7 bases for J; bases not matched to a gene: 5. Germline loops: CDR1 KGHSH, CDR2 LQKENI. The CDR3 runs to 14 residues. As DNA, the CDR3 is TGTGCCAGCTCACCCGACAGGGTGATTGAAAAACTGTTTTTT. Protein product: CASSPDRVIEKLFF. Full variable domain (outside the CDR3, taken from reference TRBV18 and TRBJ1-4): NAGVMQNPRHLVRRRGQEARLRCSPMKGHSHVYWYRQLPEEGLKFMVYLQKENIIDESGMPKERFSAEFPKEGPSILRIQQVVRGDSAAYFCASSPDRVIEKLFFGSGTQLSVL.

The CDR3 here is CASTRAGGTASYNEQFF. CDR3 coding DNA: TGCGCCAGCACGCGAGCGGGAGGTACGGCTTCCTACAATGAGCAGTTCTTC. The chain joins TRBV5-1 to TRBJ2-1; 9 nucleotides align to TRBD2. The J segment lost 1 base and the V segment lost 6 bases, leaving 11 bases of the junction unmatched. This CDR3 region has 17 residues. The germline gives CDR1 SGHRS, CDR2 YFSETQ.

This chain links TRBV7-3 with TRBJ2-2, with D perhaps matching TRBD1 or TRBD2 (5 bases each). The ends were cut back, 2 bases at V and 1 base at J, with 11 bases in the middle. This CDR3 has 16 residues. Looked up from germline, CDR1 is SGHTA and CDR2 is FQGTGA. The CDR3 nucleotides read TGTGCCAGCAGCTTACTCCCAGGGAGGAACACCGGGGAGCTGTTTTTT. This translates into CASSLLPGRNTGELFF.